Below, 12 T cell receptor beta chains from the same sample are listed, as sequenced in a study of post-analysis software for immune sequencing data. Study-wide points: Comparison of patients with controls showed a handful of TRBV segments more frequent in patients, TRBV5-6, TRBV5-1 and TRBV20-1 among them.

The TCR beta cDNA libraries contained unique molecular identifiers. Using its own MiXCR run on the PCR reads, TCRdb lists one record per CDR3 protein. The profile shows more than 450,000 distinct CDR3 sequences, around 44% of them singletons. Antigens for these TCRs are unknown. The specimen was blood. The source is a girl between 10 and 17 years old with multiple sclerosis.

This sequence joins TRBV6-6 and TRBJ1-5; D is undetermined. Germline V lookup: CDR1 MNHNY, CDR2 SVGAGI (reference sequence). Trimming stripped 5 bases from V and 0 bases from J, with 11 bases between. This CDR3 is 15 amino acids long. This CDR3 is CASSTDSYSNQPQHF. CDR3 coding DNA: TGTGCCAGCAGTACGGACTCATATAGCAATCAGCCCCAGCATTTT.

The V gene is TRBV12-3 or TRBV12-4, the J gene TRBJ2-3; the D gene is possibly TRBD2 (6 bases). This CDR3 spans 15 amino acids. Trimming shortened V by 6 bases and J by 4 bases, and 17 bases separated the two germline ends. CDR3 sequence reads: CASRDSGQTPDTQYF. CDR3 bases: TGTGCCAGCAGGGATAGCGGTCAAACCCCAGATACGCAGTATTTT.

This clonotype was observed a few times. The gene calls are TRBV4-2 and TRBJ2-1; 10 bases map to TRBD2. Germline V gene sequence: CDR1 LGHNA, CDR2 YNFKEQ. V lost 4 bases to trimming and J lost 4 bases; unmatched junction nucleotides: 7. The CDR3 length is 16 residues. The CDR3 DNA reads as TGTGCCAGCAGCCCAGCCGGGACTAGCGATTACAATGAGCAGTTCTTC. As protein: CASSPAGTSDYNEQFF.

This clonotype appeared a few times. The chain has TRBV5-1 and TRBJ2-3; 12 nucleotides agree with TRBD1. CDR3 length equals 15 residues. Trimming removed 4 bases from V and 6 bases from J; junction bases left unmatched: 6. Germline V CDR1 and CDR2: SGHRS, YFSETQ. CDR3 coding DNA: TGCGCCAGCAGCCGGGACAGGGGGCCCGGGGATACGCAGTATTTT. Encoded protein: CASSRDRGPGDTQYF.

A word on this clonotype: At one end, the junction sequence differs from germline, possibly due to a read error. This chain uses TRBV7-6 with TRBJ2-1, with unresolved D. Germline V gene sequence: CDR1 SGHVS, CDR2 FNYEAQ. CDR3 length equals 13 residues. The CDR3 spells CASRPDSNNEQFF. The CDR3 nucleotides are TGTGCCAGCAGACCCGACTCCAACAATGAGCAGTTCTTC.

The gene calls are TRBV28 and TRBJ2-3; D is possibly TRBD1 or TRBD2 (5 bases each). With 4 bases removed from V and 6 bases from J, the gap between germline ends came to 14 bases. The CDR3 sequence is 14 residues long. CDR1 and CDR2 from the germline V gene are MDHEN and SYDVKM. The CDR3 bases are TGTGCCAGCAGTTGGGGGAGCGCGGAGGATACGCAGTATTTT. It encodes CASSWGSAEDTQYF.

The sample holds a few counts of this clonotype. The chain has TRBV4-2 and TRBJ2-1; D is ambiguous. Germline V gives CDR1 LGHNA, CDR2 YNFKEQ. The CDR3 has 10 residues. The V end lost 8 bases, the J end lost 9 bases, and 8 bases lay between the germline ends. The CDR3 coding sequence is TGTGCCAGCGGCTCGCCTGAGCAGTTCTTC. This encodes CASGSPEQFF.

This chain joins TRBV29-1 and TRBJ2-5; tentatively, D is TRBD2 (6 bases). Deletions cut 6 bases from V and 9 bases from J, with 23 bases between. The CDR3 loop spans 14 amino acids. The germline V gene encodes CDR1 SQVTM and CDR2 ANQGSEA. This CDR3 is CSVDSPGTWEAQYF. Written as DNA, the CDR3 is TGCAGCGTCGACTCACCGGGGACGTGGGAGGCCCAGTACTTC.

This clonotype appeared once. The gene calls are TRBV11-2 and TRBJ2-1, with D tentatively TRBD1 (6 bases). Germline V gives CDR1 SGHAT, CDR2 FQNNGV. This CDR3 is 15 amino acids long. Deletions cut 4 bases from V and 5 bases from J, with 15 bases between. The CDR3 DNA is TGTGCCAGCAGCTATTCCGGGACACCTAACAATGAGCAGTTCTTC. Residues: CASSYSGTPNNEQFF.

This clonotype was recorded a few times. The V gene is TRBV12-3 or TRBV12-4, the J gene TRBJ1-2; 9 bases fit TRBD1. V shed 2 bases, J shed 4 bases, and the junction held 2 bases outside the gene matches. The CDR3 contains 14 residues. The CDR3 loop reads CASSLRTGAYGYTF. In nucleotides, the CDR3 is TGTGCCAGCAGTTTACGGACAGGGGCCTATGGCTACACCTTC.

The chain uses TRBV5-1 and TRBJ2-7; 8 nucleotides agree with TRBD2. Germline-derived CDR1 and CDR2 are SGHRS and YFSETQ. V gave up 0 bases and J gave up 3 bases; unmatched junction bases: 5. The CDR3 extends over 15 amino acids. CDR3 in amino acids: CASSLGASGYYEQYF. For the CDR3, the DNA is TGCGCCAGCAGCTTGGGGGCTAGCGGGTACTACGAGCAGTACTTC.

The rearrangement joins TRBV7-9 to TRBJ1-1; D is perhaps TRBD1 (6 bases). Germline CDR1 and CDR2: SEHNR and FQNEAQ (reference sequence). The CDR3 runs 16 residues. V dropped 5 bases and J dropped 0 bases, with 16 bases sitting between them. DNA for the CDR3: TGTGCCAGCAGCCCTCCAGCGGGGGGCATGAACACTGAAGCTTTCTTT. It specifies CASSPPAGGMNTEAFF.